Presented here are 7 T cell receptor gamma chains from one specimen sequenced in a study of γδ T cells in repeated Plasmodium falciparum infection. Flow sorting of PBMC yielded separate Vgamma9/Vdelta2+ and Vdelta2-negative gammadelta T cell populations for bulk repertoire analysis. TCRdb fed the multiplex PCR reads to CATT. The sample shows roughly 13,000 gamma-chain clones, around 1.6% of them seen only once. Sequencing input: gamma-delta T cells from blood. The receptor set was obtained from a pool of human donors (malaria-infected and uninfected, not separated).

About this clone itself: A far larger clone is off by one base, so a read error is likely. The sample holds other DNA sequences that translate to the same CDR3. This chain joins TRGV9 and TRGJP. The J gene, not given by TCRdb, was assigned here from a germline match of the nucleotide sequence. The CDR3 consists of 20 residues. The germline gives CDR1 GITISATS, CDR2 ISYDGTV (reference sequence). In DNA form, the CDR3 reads TGTGCCTTGTGGGAGGTGTCTCAAGTTGGTAGAGAGTTGGGCAAAAAGATCAAGGTATTT. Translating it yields CALWEVSQVGRELGKKIKVF.

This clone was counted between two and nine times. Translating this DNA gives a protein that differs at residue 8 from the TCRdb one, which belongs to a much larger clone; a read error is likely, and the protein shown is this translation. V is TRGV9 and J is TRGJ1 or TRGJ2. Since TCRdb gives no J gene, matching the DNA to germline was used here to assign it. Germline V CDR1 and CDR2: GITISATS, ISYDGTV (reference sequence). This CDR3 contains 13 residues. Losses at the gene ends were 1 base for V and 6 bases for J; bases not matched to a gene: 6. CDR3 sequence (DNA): TGTGCCTTGTGGGAGGTCGATTGTTATAAGAAACTCTTT. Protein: CALWEVDCYKKLF.

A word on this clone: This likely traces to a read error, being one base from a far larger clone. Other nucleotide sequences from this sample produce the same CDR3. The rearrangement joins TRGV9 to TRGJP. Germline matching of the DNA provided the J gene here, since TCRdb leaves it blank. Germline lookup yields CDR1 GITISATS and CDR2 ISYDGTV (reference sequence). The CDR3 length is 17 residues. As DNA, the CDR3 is TGTGCCTTGTGGGAGGTGCACGAAGAGTTAGGCAAAAAAATCAAGGTATTT. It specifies CALWEVHEELGKKIKVF.

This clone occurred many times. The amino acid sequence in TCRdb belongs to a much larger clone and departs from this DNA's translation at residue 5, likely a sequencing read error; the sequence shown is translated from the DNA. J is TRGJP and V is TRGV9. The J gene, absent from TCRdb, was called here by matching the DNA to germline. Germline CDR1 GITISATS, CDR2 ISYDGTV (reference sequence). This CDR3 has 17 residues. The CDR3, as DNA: TGTGCCTTGTGGAAGGTCCCGCAAGAGTTGGGCAAAAAAATCAAGGTATTT. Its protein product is CALWKVPQELGKKIKVF.

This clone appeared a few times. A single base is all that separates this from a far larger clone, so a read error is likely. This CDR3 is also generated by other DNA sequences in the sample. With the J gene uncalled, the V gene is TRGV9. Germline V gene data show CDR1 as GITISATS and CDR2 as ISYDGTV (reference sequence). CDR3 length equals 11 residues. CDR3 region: CALWKRYKKLF. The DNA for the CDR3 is TGTGCCTTGTGGAAAAGGTATAAGAAACTCTTC.

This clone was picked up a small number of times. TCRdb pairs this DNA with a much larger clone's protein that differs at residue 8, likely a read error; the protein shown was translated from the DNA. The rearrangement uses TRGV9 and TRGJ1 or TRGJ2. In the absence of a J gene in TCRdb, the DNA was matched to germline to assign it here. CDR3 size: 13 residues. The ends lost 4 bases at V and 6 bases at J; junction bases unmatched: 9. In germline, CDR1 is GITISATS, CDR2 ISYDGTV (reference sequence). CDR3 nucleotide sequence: TGTGCCTTGTGGGAAGAGTTTTGTTATAAGAAACTCTTT. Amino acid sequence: CALWEEFCYKKLF.

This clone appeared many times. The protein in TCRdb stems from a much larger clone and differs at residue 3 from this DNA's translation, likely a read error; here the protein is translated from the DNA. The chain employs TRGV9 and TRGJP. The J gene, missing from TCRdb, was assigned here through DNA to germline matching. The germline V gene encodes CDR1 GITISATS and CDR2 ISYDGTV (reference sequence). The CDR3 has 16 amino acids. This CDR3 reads CASWEAIGLGKKIKVF. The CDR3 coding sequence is TGTGCCTCGTGGGAGGCAATTGGGTTGGGCAAAAAAATCAAGGTATTT.